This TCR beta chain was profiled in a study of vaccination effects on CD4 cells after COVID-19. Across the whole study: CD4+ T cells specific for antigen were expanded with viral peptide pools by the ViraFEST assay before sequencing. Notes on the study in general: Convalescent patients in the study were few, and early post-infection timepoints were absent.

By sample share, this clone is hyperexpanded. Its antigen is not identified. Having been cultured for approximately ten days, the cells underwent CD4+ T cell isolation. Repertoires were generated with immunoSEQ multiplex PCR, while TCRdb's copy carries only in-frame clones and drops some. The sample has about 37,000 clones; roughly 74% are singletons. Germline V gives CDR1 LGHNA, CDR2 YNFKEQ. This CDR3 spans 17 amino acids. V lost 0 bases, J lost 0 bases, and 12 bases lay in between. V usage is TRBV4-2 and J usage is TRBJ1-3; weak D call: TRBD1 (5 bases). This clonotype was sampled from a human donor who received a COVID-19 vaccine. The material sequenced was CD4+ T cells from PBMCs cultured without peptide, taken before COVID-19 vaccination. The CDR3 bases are TGTGCCAGCAGCCAAGATGCTCGGGGCGGCTCTGGAAACACCATATATTTT. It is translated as CASSQDARGGSGNTIYF.